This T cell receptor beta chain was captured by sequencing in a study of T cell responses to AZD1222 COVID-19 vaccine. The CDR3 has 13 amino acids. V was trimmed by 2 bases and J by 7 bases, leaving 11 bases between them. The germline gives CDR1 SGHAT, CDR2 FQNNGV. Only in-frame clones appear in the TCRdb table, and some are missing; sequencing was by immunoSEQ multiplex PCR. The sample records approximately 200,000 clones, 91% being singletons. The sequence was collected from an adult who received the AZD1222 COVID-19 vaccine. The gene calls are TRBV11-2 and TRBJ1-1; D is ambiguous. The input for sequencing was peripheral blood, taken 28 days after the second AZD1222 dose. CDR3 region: CASSLYLNSEAFF. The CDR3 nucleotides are TGTGCCAGCAGCTTATACCTAAATAGTGAAGCTTTCTTT.